This T cell receptor (beta chain) was captured by sequencing in a study of T cell responses to AZD1222 COVID-19 vaccine. Germline values: CDR1 SGHDT, CDR2 YYEEEE. The germline V and J ends were trimmed by 3 bases and 11 bases, with 18 bases remaining between them. The CDR3 sequence is 14 residues long. Sequenced by immunoSEQ multiplex PCR; TCRdb stores in-frame clones only, minus some. This table holds roughly 130,000 clones, approximately 89% found once. V and J are TRBV5-6 and TRBJ1-5, with a possible D match to TRBD1 (6 bases). Material: peripheral blood, obtained on day 0 of AZD1222 vaccination. The sequence was obtained from an adult in good health. In nucleotides, the CDR3 is TGTGCCAGCAGCTCGACAGGCGACCGAGGAGCCCAGCATTTT. This translates into CASSSTGDRGAQHF.